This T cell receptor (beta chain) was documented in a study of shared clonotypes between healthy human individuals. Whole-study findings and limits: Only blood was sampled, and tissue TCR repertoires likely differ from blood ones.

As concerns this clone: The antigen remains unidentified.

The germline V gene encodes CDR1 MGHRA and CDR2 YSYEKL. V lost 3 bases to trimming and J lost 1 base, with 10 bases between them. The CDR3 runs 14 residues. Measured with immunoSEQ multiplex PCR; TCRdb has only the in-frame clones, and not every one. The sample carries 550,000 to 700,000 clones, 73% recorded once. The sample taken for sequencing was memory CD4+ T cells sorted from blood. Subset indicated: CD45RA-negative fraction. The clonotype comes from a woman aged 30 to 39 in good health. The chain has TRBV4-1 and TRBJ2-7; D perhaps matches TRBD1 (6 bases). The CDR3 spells CASSHQGQSYEQYF. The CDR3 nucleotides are TGCGCCAGCAGCCACCAAGGACAGTCCTACGAGCAGTACTTC.